This is a list of T cell receptor beta chains from one sample in a study of vaccination and CD4 T cells after COVID-19. TCRdb used MiXCR to reprocess the PCR reads, holding one entry per CDR3 protein. The sample includes more than 10,000 distinct CDR3 sequences, roughly half of them seen just once. Their target antigens are unknown. The sample consisted of CD4+ T cells from blood, cultured in vitro. The receptors originated from a human donor who had recovered from COVID-19. Both conserved end residues are part of each CDR3. D genes are given only for firm matches. Only part of the rows carry a size: once, few, many, or a class if the clone is expanded.

j_call clone_size d_call v_call cdr3_aa cdr3_nt
TRBJ1-3 few NA TRBV20-1 CSAFKPTGSGNTIYF TGCAGTGCTTTTAAACCGACAGGCTCTGGAAACACCATATATTTT
TRBJ2-3 NA NA TRBV2 CASSGWLGGGPETDTQYF TGTGCCAGCAGCGGCTGGTTAGGGGGAGGGCCGGAAACAGATACGCAGTATTTT
TRBJ2-7 NA TRBD1 TRBV15 CATSGDRGKFTYEQYF TGTGCCACCAGCGGAGACAGGGGAAAATTTACCTACGAGCAGTACTTC
TRBJ2-1 NA NA TRBV15 CATSRDVSRRVDEQFF TGTGCCACCAGCAGAGATGTTTCCCGGAGGGTGGATGAGCAGTTCTTC
TRBJ2-2 few TRBD2 TRBV20-1 CSAKPGLAGSGELFF TGCAGTGCGAAACCGGGACTAGCGGGCTCCGGGGAGCTGTTTTTT
TRBJ2-5 NA NA TRBV9 CASSVGLEETQYF TGTGCCAGCAGCGTAGGCCTAGAAGAGACCCAGTACTTC
TRBJ2-5 few NA TRBV5-8 CASSLGYETQYF TGTGCCAGCAGCTTGGGATATGAGACCCAGTACTTC
TRBJ1-2 few TRBD1 TRBV7-2 CASSTQGGQYNYGYTF TGTGCCAGCAGCACCCAAGGGGGACAGTATAACTATGGCTACACCTTC
TRBJ2-7 NA NA TRBV6-1 CASSDRYYEQYF TGTGCCAGCAGTGACCGGTACTACGAGCAGTACTTC
TRBJ1-5 few NA TRBV6-2/TRBV6-3 CASSPGPPNQPQHF TGTGCCAGCAGCCCGGGACCGCCAAATCAGCCCCAGCATTTT
TRBJ1-1 NA TRBD1 TRBV28 CASSGRTGVNTEAFF TGTGCCAGCAGTGGCCGGACAGGGGTGAACACTGAAGCTTTCTTT
TRBJ1-3 NA NA TRBV30 CAWSGGQLSSGNTIYF TGTGCCTGGAGTGGCGGGCAGCTGAGCTCTGGAAACACCATATATTTT
TRBJ2-2 NA TRBD1 TRBV11-3 CASRKGQHTGELFF TGTGCCAGCAGGAAGGGACAGCACACCGGGGAGCTGTTTTTT
TRBJ2-2 NA TRBD1 TRBV19 CASSLTGVTGELFF TGTGCCAGTAGTTTAACAGGGGTCACCGGGGAGCTGTTTTTT
TRBJ2-4 NA TRBD2 TRBV11-2 CASRPLAKNIQYF TGTGCCAGCAGACCACTAGCGAAAAACATTCAGTACTTC
TRBJ2-3 few TRBD1 TRBV7-9 CASSLMGQGATDTQYF TGTGCCAGCAGCTTAATGGGACAGGGGGCAACAGATACGCAGTATTTT
TRBJ1-4 NA NA TRBV20-1 CSARPTATNEKLFF TGCAGTGCTAGACCGACAGCAACTAATGAAAAACTGTTTTTT
TRBJ1-5 NA NA TRBV20-1 CSASDGPGNQPQHF TGCAGTGCTTCCGACGGACCAGGGAATCAGCCCCAGCATTTT
TRBJ2-1 NA TRBD1 TRBV6-5 CASSYSTGGNNEQFF TGTGCCAGCAGTTACTCGACAGGGGGTAATAATGAGCAGTTCTTC
TRBJ2-3 NA TRBD2 TRBV14 CASSLQLAATDTQYF TGTGCCAGCAGCCTACAACTAGCGGCCACAGATACGCAGTATTTT
TRBJ1-2 NA TRBD1 TRBV19 CASSTSTGVSGYGYTF TGTGCCAGTAGTACCTCGACAGGGGTGTCGGGCTATGGCTACACCTTC
TRBJ2-3 NA TRBD1 TRBV20-1 CSATGQGSTDTQYF TGCAGTGCTACGGGACAGGGGAGCACAGATACGCAGTATTTT
TRBJ2-7 NA NA TRBV30 CAWSVSGTEQYF TGTGCCTGGAGTGTATCGGGGACCGAGCAGTACTTC
TRBJ2-5 NA NA TRBV5-1 CASSLGTTFETQYF TGCGCCAGCAGCCTCGGGACCACTTTCGAGACCCAGTACTTC
TRBJ2-7 NA NA TRBV6-5 CASSYSVLLGEQYF TGTGCCAGCAGTTACTCGGTCCTGCTAGGCGAGCAGTACTTC
TRBJ2-2 few NA TRBV27 CASNSNVRESGELFF TGTGCCAGCAATTCGAATGTCAGGGAGTCCGGGGAGCTGTTTTTT
TRBJ2-3 NA TRBD2 TRBV20-1 CSARDLAGGPDTQYF TGCAGTGCTAGAGACCTAGCGGGAGGGCCAGATACGCAGTATTTT
TRBJ1-1 NA NA TRBV7-9 CASSLASMTEAFF TGTGCCAGCAGCTTAGCGAGCATGACTGAAGCTTTCTTT